This paragraph covers one T cell receptor beta chain sequence. The data belong to a study of blood T cell repertoires in COVID-19. Study at large: The United States, Italy and Spain were the sources of the acute and convalescent COVID-19 samples. From T cells, B-cell-depleted T cells, or PBMCs came the material, which was cDNA or gDNA.

The CDR3 is 19 amino acids. Germline CDR1 is SGHAT and CDR2 is FQNNGV. V was clipped by 0 bases and J by 0 bases, with 18 bases between them. Per the authors' pipeline: Amplification with reference gene primers provided the estimates of nucleated cell counts. Assay used: immunoSEQ multiplex PCR; TCRdb lists only in-frame clones, some missing. That table gives V, J and clone size, and the DNA gave D and trimming. The sample lists some 180,000 clones; 85% were seen once. The sequence derives from a woman aged 60-75 years with acute or convalescent COVID-19. Sequences were obtained from peripheral blood. The V and J genes are TRBV11-2 and TRBJ1-3; D unresolved. The CDR3 spells CASSLEEGTNPLSGNTIYF. The CDR3 nucleotides are TGTGCCAGCAGCTTAGAGGAGGGCACTAACCCACTCTCTGGAAACACCATATATTTT.